A single TCR beta chain is shown here with its context. Its antigen is not known. This sample is part of a study of T cell repertoires and Cas9 in healthy adults. On the study more broadly: Characterization of SpCas9-reactive CD4 and CD8 T cells covered multi-effector potency, cytotoxicity and lineage. Study results and caveats: SpCas9-reactive regulatory T cells reportedly mitigated SpCas9-reactive effector T cells in vitro.

Germline-derived CDR1 and CDR2 are SNHLY and FYNNEI. This CDR3 is 14 amino acids long. V lost 1 base to trimming and J lost 4 bases; unmatched junction nucleotides: 1. Sequencing was performed with immunoSEQ multiplex PCR; in TCRdb, only in-frame clones are kept and a portion is missing. The sample lists over 20,000 clones; roughly nine tenths were seen once. This receptor was taken from a human donor in good health. The sample comprised CD4+ effector T cells (CD127+, CD25-, CD137-, CD154-) from PBMCs; culture status not recorded. This chain joins TRBV2 and TRBJ1-5; 7 bases are a match to TRBD1. For the CDR3, the DNA is TGTGCCAGCAGTGAAGGACAGGGAAATCAGCCCCAGCATTTT. Encoded protein: CASSEGQGNQPQHF. Together with reference TRBV2 and TRBJ1-5, the CDR3 gives the full variable domain: EPEVTQTPSHQVTQMGQEVILRCVPISNHLYFYWYRQILGQKVEFLVSFYNNEISEKSEIFDDQFSVERPDGSNFTLKIRSTKLEDSAMYFCASSEGQGNQPQHFGDGTRLSIL.